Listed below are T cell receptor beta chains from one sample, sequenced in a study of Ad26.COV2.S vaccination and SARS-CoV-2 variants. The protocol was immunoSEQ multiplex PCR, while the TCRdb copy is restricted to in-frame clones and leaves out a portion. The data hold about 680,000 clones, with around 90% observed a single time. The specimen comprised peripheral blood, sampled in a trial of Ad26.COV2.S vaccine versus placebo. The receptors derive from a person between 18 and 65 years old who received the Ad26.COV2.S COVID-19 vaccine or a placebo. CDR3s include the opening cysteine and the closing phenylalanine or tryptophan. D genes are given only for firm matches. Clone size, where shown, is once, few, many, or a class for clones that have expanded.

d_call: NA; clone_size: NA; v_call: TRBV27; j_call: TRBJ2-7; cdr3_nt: TGTGCCAGCAGGGACCGGGACGCCTCCTACGAGCAGTACTTC; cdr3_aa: CASRDRDASYEQYF
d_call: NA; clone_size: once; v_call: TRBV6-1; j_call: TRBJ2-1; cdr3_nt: TGTGCCAGCAGTGATTTAAGCTCCTACAATGAGCAGTTCTTC; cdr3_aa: CASSDLSSYNEQFF
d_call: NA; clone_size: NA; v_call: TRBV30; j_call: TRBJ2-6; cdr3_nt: TGTGCCTGGAGTGTAAGGGGACGGAGATTCAGCTCTGGGGCCAACGTCCTGACTTTC; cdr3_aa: CAWSVRGRRFSSGANVLTF
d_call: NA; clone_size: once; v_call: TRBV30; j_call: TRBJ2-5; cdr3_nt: TGTGCCTGGAATCGGCGGTTAGGACAAGAGACCCAGTACTTC; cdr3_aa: CAWNRRLGQETQYF
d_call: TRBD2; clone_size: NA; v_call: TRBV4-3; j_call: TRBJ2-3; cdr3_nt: TGCGCCAGCAGCCAAGAGTCGGGGGGGCAAGTTACGCAGTATTTT; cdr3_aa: CASSQESGGQVTQYF
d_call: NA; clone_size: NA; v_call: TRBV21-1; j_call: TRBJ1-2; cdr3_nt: TGTGCCAGCAGCAAATTTAGTTACACCAACTATGGCTACACCTTC; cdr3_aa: CASSKFSYTNYGYTF
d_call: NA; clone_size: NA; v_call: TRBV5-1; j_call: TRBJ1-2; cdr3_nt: TGCGCCAGCAGCTTGGCAGGACCAGCTAACTATGGCTACACCTTC; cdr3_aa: CASSLAGPANYGYTF
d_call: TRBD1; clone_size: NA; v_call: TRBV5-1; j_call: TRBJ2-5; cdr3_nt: TGCGCCAGCAGCTCGTTGGGACAGCAAGAGACCCAGTACTTC; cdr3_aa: CASSSLGQQETQYF
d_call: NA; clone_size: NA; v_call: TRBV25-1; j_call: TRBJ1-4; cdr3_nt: TGTGCCAGCAGTGACAGTGGTGAAAAACTGTTTTTT; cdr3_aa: CASSDSGEKLFF
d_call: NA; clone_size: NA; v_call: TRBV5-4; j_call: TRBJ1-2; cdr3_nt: TGTGCCAGCAGCTTGATTGGACCGAGCTATGGCTACACCTTC; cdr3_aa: CASSLIGPSYGYTF
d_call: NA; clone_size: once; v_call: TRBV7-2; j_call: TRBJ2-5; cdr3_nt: TGTGCCAGCACTCGGGACTACCAAGAGACCCAGTACTTC; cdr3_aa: CASTRDYQETQYF
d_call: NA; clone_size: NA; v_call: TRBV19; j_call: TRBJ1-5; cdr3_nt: TGTGCCAGTAGTGGACAGATAAATCAGCCCCAGCATTTT; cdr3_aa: CASSGQINQPQHF
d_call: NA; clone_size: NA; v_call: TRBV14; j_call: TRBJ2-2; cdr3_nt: TGTGCCAGCAGCCAAGTAATGGGGCTACAGGAGCTGTTTTTT; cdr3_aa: CASSQVMGLQELFF
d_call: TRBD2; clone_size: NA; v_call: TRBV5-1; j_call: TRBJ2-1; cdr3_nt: TGCGCCAGCAGCCGGACTAGCGGGGGTGAGAATGAGCAGTTCTTC; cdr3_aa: CASSRTSGGENEQFF
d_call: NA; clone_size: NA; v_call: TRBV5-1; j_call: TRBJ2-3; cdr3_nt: TGCGCCAGCAGCTTGCCCCGGGGAGATACGCAGTATTTT; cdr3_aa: CASSLPRGDTQYF
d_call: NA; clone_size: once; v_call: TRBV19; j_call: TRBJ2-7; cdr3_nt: TGTGCCAGTAGTCCACGGGGCCTACCTGCCTACGAGCAGTACTTC; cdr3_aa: CASSPRGLPAYEQYF
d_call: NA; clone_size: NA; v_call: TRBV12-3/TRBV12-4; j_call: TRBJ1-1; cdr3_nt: TGTGCCAGCAGTCCGGACAGCTCTGAAGCTTTCTTT; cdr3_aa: CASSPDSSEAFF
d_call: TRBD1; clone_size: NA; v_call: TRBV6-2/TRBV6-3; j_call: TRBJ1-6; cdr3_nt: TGTGCCAGCAGTTACGGGACAGGGTCAGGAAATTCACCCCTCCACTTT; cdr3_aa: CASSYGTGSGNSPLHF
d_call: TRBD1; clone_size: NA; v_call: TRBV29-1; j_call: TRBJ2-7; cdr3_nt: TGCAGCGTTGAAGGGGGACAGGAGAGCTCCTACGAGCAGTACTTC; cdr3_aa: CSVEGGQESSYEQYF
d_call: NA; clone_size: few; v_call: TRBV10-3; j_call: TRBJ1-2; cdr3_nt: TGTGCCATGGGGACGGACTATGGCTACACCTTC; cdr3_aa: CAMGTDYGYTF
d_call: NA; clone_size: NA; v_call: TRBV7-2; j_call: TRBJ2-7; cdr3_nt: TGTGCCAGCAGCCCGACGCCGGGGGTCTACGAGCAGTACTTC; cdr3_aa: CASSPTPGVYEQYF
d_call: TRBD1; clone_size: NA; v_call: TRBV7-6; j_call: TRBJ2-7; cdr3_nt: TGTGCCAGCAGCGCTCGGAACAGGGGTCGGGACGAGCAGTACTTC; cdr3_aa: CASSARNRGRDEQYF
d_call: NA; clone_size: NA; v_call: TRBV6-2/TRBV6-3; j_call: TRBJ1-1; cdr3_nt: TGTGCCAGCAGTACTGCCTGGACTGAAGCTTTCTTT; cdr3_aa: CASSTAWTEAFF
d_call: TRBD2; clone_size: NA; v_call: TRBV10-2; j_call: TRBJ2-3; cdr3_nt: TGCGCCAGCACTGAGGGGCGGGGGGGAACAGATACGCAGTATTTT; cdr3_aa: CASTEGRGGTDTQYF
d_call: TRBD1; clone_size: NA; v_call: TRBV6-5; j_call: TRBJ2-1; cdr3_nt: TGTGCCAGCAAACCCGGGACAGCCTACAATGAGCAGTTCTTC; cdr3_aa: CASKPGTAYNEQFF
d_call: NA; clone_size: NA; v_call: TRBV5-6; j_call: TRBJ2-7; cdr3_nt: TGTGCCAGCAGCTTACTAGGACTGCTCGAGCAGTACTTC; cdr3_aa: CASSLLGLLEQYF
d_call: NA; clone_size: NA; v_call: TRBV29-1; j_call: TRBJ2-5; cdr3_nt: TGCAGCGTTACTTTGCGGGGCAACTTC; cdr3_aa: CSVTLRGNF
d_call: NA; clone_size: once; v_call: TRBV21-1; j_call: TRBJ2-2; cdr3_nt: TGTGCCAGCAGCAACCCCCAGGAGACTCCCAACACCGGGGAGCTGTTTTTT; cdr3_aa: CASSNPQETPNTGELFF
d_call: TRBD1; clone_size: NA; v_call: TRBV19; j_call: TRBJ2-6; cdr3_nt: TGTGCCAGTAGTTTCCAAGGACAGGCCAACTCTGGGGCCAACGTCCTGACTTTC; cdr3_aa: CASSFQGQANSGANVLTF
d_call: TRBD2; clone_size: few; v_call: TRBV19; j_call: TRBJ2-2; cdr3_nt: TGTGCCAGCGCTAGCGGGGGGGCGGGCACCGGGGAGCTGTTTTTT; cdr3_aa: CASASGGAGTGELFF
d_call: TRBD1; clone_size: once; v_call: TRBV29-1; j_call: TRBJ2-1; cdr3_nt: TGCAGCGTAACCGGGACAGGGGGAGCGCAGAGCTCCTACAATGAGCAGTTCTTC; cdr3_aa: CSVTGTGGAQSSYNEQFF
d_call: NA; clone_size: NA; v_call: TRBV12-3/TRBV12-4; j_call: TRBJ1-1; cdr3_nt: TGTGCCAGCAGTTTAGACTCTGCCACTGAAGCTTTCTTT; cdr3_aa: CASSLDSATEAFF
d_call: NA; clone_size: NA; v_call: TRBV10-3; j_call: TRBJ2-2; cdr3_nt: TGTGCCAGCGTCCGGGACAATCTAGCCGGGGAGCTGTTTTTT; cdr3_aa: CASVRDNLAGELFF
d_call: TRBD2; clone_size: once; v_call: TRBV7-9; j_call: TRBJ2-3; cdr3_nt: TGTGCCAGCAGCTTACCCGAGTTGACGGGACTAGAGGCTGATACGCAGTATTTT; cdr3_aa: CASSLPELTGLEADTQYF
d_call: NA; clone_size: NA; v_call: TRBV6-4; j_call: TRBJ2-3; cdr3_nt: TGTGCCAGCAGTGACTCAAACACAGATACGCAGTATTTT; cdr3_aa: CASSDSNTDTQYF
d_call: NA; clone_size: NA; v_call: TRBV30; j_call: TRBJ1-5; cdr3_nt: TGTGCCTGGAGTCCCCTCGGCGATCAGCCCCAGCATTTT; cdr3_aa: CAWSPLGDQPQHF
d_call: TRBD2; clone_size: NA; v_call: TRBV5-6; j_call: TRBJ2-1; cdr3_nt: TGTGCCAGCAGCTTGCCCAGACTAGCGGGGGCCGGGAATGAGCAGTTCTTC; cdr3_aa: CASSLPRLAGAGNEQFF
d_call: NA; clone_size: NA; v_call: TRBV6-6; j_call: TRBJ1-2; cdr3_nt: TGTGCCAGCAGTTTAGGGGGGCTCAACTATGGCTACACCTTC; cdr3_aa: CASSLGGLNYGYTF
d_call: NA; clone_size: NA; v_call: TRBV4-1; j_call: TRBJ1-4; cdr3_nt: TGCGCCAGCAGCCAAGAGGGGGCCCAAAATGAAAAACTGTTTTTT; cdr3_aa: CASSQEGAQNEKLFF